This T cell receptor (beta chain) was captured in a study of T cell changes during pregnancy in multiple sclerosis. Only in-frame clones appear in the TCRdb table, and some are missing; sequencing was by immunoSEQ multiplex PCR. The data hold over 85,000 clones, with around 90% observed a single time. V was shortened by 3 bases and J by 1 base, with 11 bases between the two germline ends. The germline CDR1 and CDR2 sequences are PRHDT and FYEKMQ (reference sequence). The CDR3 length is 15 residues. Sample: peripheral blood, taken in the first trimester of pregnancy. This TCR came from a female donor in good health, enrolled as a control in a pregnancy study. The chain links TRBV13 to TRBJ2-3; TRBD2 might be the D (6 bases). The CDR3 DNA reads as TGTGCCAGCAGCTTGCGGGGTGTCGGCACAGATACGCAGTATTTT. It yields the protein CASSLRGVGTDTQYF.